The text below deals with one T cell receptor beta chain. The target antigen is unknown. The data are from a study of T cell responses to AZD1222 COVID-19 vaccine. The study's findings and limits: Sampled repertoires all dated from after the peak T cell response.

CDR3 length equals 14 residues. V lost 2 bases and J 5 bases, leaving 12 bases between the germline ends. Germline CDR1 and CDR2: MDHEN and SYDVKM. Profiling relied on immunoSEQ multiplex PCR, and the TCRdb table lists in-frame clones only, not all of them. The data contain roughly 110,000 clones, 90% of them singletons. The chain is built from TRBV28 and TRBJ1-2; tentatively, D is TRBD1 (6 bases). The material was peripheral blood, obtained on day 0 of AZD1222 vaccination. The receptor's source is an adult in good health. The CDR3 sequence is CASSLVGQVYGYTF. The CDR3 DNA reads TGTGCCAGCAGTTTAGTGGGACAAGTATATGGCTACACCTTC.